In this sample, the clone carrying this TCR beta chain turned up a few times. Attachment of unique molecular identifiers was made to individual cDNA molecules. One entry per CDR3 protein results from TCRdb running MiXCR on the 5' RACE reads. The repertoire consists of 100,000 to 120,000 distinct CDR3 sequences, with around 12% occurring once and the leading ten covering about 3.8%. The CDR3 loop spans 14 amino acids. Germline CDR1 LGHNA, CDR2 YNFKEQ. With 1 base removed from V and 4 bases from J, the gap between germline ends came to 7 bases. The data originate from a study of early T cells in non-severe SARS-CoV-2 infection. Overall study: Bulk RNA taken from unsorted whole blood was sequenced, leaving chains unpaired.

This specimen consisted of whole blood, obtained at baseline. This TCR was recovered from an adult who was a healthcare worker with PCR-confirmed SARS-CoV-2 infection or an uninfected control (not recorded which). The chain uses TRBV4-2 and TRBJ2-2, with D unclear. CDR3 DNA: TGTGCCAGCAGCCAAGTTAAAATCACCGGGGAGCTGTTTTTT. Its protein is CASSQVKITGELFF.